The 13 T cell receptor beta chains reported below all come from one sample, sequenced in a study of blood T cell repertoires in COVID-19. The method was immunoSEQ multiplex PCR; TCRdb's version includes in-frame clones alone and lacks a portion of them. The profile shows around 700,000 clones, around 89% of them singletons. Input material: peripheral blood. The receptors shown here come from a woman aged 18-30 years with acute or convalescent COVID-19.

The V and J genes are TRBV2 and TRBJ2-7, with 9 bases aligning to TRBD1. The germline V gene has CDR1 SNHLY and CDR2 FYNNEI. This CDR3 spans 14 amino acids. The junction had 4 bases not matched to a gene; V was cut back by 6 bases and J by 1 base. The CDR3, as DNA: TGTGCCAGCAGGGGACAGGGAGTTTCCTACGAGCAGTACTTC. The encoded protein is CASRGQGVSYEQYF.

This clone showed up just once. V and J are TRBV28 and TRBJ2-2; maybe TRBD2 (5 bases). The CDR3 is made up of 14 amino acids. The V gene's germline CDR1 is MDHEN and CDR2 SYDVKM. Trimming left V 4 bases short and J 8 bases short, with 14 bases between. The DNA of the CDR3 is TGTGCCAGCAGTTCACGAGGGCCTTGGGGGGAGCTGTTTTTT. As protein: CASSSRGPWGELFF.

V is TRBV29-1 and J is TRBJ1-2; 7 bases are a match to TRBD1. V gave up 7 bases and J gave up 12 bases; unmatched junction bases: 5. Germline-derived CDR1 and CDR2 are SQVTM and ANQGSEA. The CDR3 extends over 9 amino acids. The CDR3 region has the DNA TGCAGCGACAATACAGGGGACACCTTC. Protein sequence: CSDNTGDTF.

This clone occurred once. This chain's CDR3 is CASTRYGVDGYTF. DNA for the CDR3: TGTGCCAGCACTCGATACGGGGTGGATGGCTACACCTTC. This chain uses TRBV25-1 with TRBJ1-2, with unresolved D. V dropped 7 bases and J dropped 6 bases, with 15 bases sitting between them. This CDR3 region has 13 residues. CDR1 and CDR2 from the germline V gene are MGHDK and SYGVNS.

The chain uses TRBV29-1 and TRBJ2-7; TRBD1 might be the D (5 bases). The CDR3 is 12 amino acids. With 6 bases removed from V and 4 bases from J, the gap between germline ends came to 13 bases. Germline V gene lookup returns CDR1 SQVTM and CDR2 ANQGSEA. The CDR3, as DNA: TGCAGCGTCGACAGAAATGGTTACGAGCAGTACTTC. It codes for CSVDRNGYEQYF.

The CDR3 DNA sequence: TGTGCCAGCAGTTTCCGGGACAGCTACACCGGGGAGCTGTTTTTT. The encoded protein is CASSFRDSYTGELFF. V gene TRBV6-5 combines with J gene TRBJ2-2; the match to TRBD1 covers 7 bases. The V gene's germline CDR1 is MNHEY and CDR2 SVGAGI. The CDR3 runs to 15 residues. J lost 3 bases, V lost 4 bases, and 5 bases had no gene match.

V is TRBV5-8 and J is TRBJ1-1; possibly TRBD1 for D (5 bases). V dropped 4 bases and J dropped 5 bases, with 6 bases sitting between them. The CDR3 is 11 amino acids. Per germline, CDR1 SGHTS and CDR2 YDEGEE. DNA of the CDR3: TGTGCCAGCAGCAGGGGTACTGAAGCTTTCTTT. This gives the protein CASSRGTEAFF.

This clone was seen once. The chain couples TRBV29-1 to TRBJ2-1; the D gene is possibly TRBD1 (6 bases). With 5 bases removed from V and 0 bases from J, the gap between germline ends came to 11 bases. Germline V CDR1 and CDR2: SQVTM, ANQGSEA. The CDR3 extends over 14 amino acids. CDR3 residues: CSVRDIDSYNEQFF. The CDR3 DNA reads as TGCAGCGTTAGGGACATCGACTCCTACAATGAGCAGTTCTTC.

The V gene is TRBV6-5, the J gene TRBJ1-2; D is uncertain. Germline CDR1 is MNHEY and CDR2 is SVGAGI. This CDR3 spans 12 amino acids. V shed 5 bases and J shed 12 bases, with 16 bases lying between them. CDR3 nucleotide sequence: TGTGCCAGCAGTAAACAGTACGGGGAAGACACCTTC. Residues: CASSKQYGEDTF.

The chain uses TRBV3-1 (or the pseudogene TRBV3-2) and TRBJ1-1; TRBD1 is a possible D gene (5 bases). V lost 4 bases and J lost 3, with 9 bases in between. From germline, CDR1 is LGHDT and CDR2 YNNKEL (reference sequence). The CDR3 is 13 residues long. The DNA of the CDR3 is TGTGCCAGCAGCCGCTGGGGGGACACTGAAGCTTTCTTT. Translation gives CASSRWGDTEAFF.

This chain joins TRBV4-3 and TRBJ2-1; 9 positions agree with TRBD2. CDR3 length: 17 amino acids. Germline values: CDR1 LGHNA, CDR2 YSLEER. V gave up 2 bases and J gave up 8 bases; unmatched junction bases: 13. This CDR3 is CASSQRSSGELTDEQFF. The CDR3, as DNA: TGCGCCAGCAGCCAAAGATCTAGCGGGGAACTAACGGATGAGCAGTTCTTC.

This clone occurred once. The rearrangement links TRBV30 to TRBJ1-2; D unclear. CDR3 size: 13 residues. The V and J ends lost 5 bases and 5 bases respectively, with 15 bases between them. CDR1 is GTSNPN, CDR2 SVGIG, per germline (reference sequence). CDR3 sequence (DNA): TGTGCCTGGTCGGGGAGAGCCTCTTATGGCTACACCTTC. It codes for CAWSGRASYGYTF.

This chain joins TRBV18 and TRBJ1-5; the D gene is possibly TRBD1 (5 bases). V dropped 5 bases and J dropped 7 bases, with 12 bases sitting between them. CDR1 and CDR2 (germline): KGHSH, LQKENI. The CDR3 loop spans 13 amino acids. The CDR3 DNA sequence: TGTGCCAGCTCAGCCGGAGGGGACCAGCCCCAGCATTTT. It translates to CASSAGGDQPQHF.